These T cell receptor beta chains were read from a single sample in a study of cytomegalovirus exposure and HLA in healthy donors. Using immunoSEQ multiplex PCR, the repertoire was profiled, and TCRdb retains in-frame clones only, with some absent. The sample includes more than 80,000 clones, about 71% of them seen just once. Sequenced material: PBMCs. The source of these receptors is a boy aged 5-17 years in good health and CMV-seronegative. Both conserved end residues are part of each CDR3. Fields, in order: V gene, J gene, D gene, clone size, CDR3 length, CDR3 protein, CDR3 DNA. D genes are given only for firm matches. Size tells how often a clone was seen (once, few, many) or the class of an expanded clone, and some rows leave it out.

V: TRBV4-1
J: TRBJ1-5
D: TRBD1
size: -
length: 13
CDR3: CASRGTGNRTQHF
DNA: TGCGCCAGCCGGGGGACAGGGAATAGGACCCAGCATTTT

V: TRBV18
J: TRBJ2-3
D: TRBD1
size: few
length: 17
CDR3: CASSPIQGAISTDTQYF
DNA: TGTGCCAGCTCACCAATACAGGGGGCGATTAGCACAGATACGCAGTATTTT

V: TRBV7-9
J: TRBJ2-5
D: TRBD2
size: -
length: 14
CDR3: CASSLERGQETQYF
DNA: TGTGCCAGCAGCTTGGAGCGGGGCCAAGAGACCCAGTACTTC

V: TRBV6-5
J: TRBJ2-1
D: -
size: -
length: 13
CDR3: CASSYADYNEQFF
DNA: TGTGCCAGCAGTTACGCGGACTACAATGAGCAGTTCTTC

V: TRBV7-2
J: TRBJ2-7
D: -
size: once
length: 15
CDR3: CASSLEAGTPYEQYF
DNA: TGTGCCAGCAGCTTAGAGGCCGGGACACCCTACGAGCAGTACTTC

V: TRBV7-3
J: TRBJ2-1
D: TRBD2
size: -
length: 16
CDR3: CASSLRAGAGGNEQFF
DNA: TGTGCCAGCAGCTTAAGGGCTGGTGCGGGAGGGAATGAGCAGTTCTTC

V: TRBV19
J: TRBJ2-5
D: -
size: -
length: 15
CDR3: CASRSGDSYQETQYF
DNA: TGTGCCAGTAGAAGTGGGGACTCGTACCAAGAGACCCAGTACTTC

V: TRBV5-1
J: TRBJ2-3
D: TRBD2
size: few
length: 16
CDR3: CASSPEASGGTDTQYF
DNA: TGCGCCAGCAGCCCCGAGGCTAGCGGGGGCACAGATACGCAGTATTTT

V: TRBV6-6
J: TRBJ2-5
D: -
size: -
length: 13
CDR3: CASIKRLGETQYF
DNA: TGTGCCAGCATCAAAAGACTAGGAGAGACCCAGTACTTC

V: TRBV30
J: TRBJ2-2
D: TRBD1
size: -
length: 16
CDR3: CAWSPFRQGNTGELFF
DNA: TGTGCCTGGAGCCCCTTCCGACAGGGGAACACCGGGGAGCTGTTTTTT